This is a list of T cell receptor beta chains from one sample in a study of blood T cell repertoires in COVID-19. The protocol was immunoSEQ multiplex PCR, while the TCRdb copy is restricted to in-frame clones and leaves out a portion. The table records 150,000 to 200,000 clones, around 82% of them present only once. What was sequenced was PBMCs or T cells enriched from blood (not recorded which). These receptors all come from a woman in her fifties or sixties with acute COVID-19. Both conserved end residues are part of each CDR3. The D gene is left open where the match is weak. Size tells how often a clone was seen (once, few, many) or the class of an expanded clone, and some rows leave it out.

>TRBJ1-2|TRBD1|-|16|TRBV10-1
CASSPSGQGIGYGYTF
TGCGCCAGCAGTCCTAGCGGACAGGGTATCGGCTATGGCTACACCTTC
>TRBJ2-5|TRBD1|-|13|TRBV10-2
CARNEGAKETQYF
TGCGCCAGGAACGAGGGGGCGAAAGAGACCCAGTACTTC
>TRBJ2-1|TRBD1|-|15|TRBV24-1
CATAPRDRRYNEQFF
TGTGCCACCGCACCGAGGGACAGGCGATACAATGAGCAGTTCTTC
>TRBJ1-5|-|-|12|TRBV12-3/TRBV12-4
CASSLRNQPQHF
TGTGCCAGCAGTTTGAGGAACCAGCCCCAGCATTTT
>TRBJ2-5|TRBD2|few|16|TRBV27
CASSLRSGVGQETQYF
TGTGCCAGCAGTTTACGTAGCGGGGTGGGGCAAGAGACCCAGTACTTC
>TRBJ1-2|-|-|13|TRBV6-4
CASSEMAGNGYTF
TGTGCCAGCAGTGAAATGGCAGGGAATGGCTACACCTTC
>TRBJ2-1|-|-|14|TRBV7-9
CASSEDTARDEQFF
TGTGCCAGCAGCGAGGATACGGCTAGAGATGAGCAGTTCTTC
>TRBJ1-2|-|-|14|TRBV27
CASSGLEAASLYTF
TGTGCCAGCAGCGGATTGGAGGCAGCCTCCCTTTACACCTTC
>TRBJ2-5|-|-|16|TRBV21-1
CASSKEAGEKEETQYF
TGTGCCAGCAGCAAAGAGGCGGGGGAAAAGGAAGAGACCCAGTACTTC
>TRBJ1-6|TRBD1|-|14|TRBV28
CASSIYRGHSPLHF
TGTGCCAGCAGTATCTACAGGGGTCATTCACCCCTCCACTTT
>TRBJ2-1|TRBD1|-|15|TRBV11-2
CASTRQGSRYNEQFF
TGTGCCAGCACCCGACAGGGCTCGCGGTACAATGAGCAGTTCTTC
>TRBJ1-4|-|once|13|TRBV3-1/TRBV3-2
CASSPATNEKLFF
TGTGCCAGCAGCCCTGCAACTAATGAAAAACTGTTTTTT
>TRBJ1-2|-|many|12|TRBV9
CASSGQQGGYTF
TGTGCCAGCAGCGGCCAACAGGGTGGCTACACCTTC
>TRBJ1-5|-|-|16|TRBV4-1
CASSQDPAGANQPQHF
TGCGCCAGCAGCCAAGATCCGGCGGGGGCCAATCAGCCCCAGCATTTT
>TRBJ1-1|TRBD1|-|14|TRBV9
CASSIMDRVTEAFF
TGTGCCAGCAGCATTATGGACAGGGTAACTGAAGCTTTCTTT
>TRBJ1-2|TRBD1|few|12|TRBV2
CASVTGMDGYTF
TGTGCCAGTGTGACAGGGATGGATGGCTACACCTTC
>TRBJ1-6|-|-|14|TRBV5-3
CARSQNGYNSPLHF
TGTGCCAGAAGCCAAAACGGTTATAATTCACCCCTCCACTTT
>TRBJ1-4|-|-|13|TRBV6-5
CASGDGSSEKLFF
TGTGCCAGCGGCGACGGGTCCAGCGAAAAACTGTTTTTT
>TRBJ2-1|-|-|14|TRBV9
CASSVDTLYNEQFF
TGTGCCAGCAGCGTAGACACGCTCTACAATGAGCAGTTCTTC
>TRBJ1-2|-|-|13|TRBV3-1/TRBV3-2
CASSPDRNYGYTF
TGTGCCAGCAGCCCCGACAGGAACTATGGCTACACCTTC
>TRBJ1-2|-|-|15|TRBV24-1
CATSEGAGDNYGYTF
TGTGCCACCAGTGAAGGGGCAGGCGACAACTATGGCTACACCTTC
>TRBJ2-1|TRBD2|-|16|TRBV29-1
CSVIGLAGWTYNEQFF
TGCAGCGTTATAGGACTAGCGGGGTGGACCTACAATGAGCAGTTCTTC
>TRBJ1-1|-|-|11|TRBV12-3/TRBV12-4
CASTENTEAFF
TGTGCCAGTACAGAGAACACTGAAGCTTTCTTT
>TRBJ2-3|TRBD1|few|16|TRBV10-1
CARGQGVRPCTDTQYF
TGCGCCCGTGGACAGGGAGTTAGGCCCTGCACAGATACGCAGTATTTT
>TRBJ1-1|-|-|13|TRBV7-6
CATVFTERTEAFF
TGTGCCACCGTTTTCACGGAGCGCACTGAAGCTTTCTTT
>TRBJ1-2|TRBD1|-|14|TRBV30
CARDRGFPNYGYTF
TGTGCCCGGGACAGAGGCTTCCCGAACTATGGCTACACCTTC
>TRBJ1-2|-|few|14|TRBV28
CASRPVRGNYGYTF
TGTGCCAGCAGACCAGTCCGGGGTAACTATGGCTACACCTTC
>TRBJ2-2|-|-|14|TRBV12-5
CASGGDTNTGELFF
TGTGCTAGTGGGGGGGACACGAACACCGGGGAGCTGTTTTTT
>TRBJ1-5|-|-|15|TRBV3-1/TRBV3-2
CASSQNPRSYQPQHF
TGTGCCAGCAGCCAAAACCCGAGGTCTTATCAGCCCCAGCATTTT
>TRBJ2-5|TRBD1|-|15|TRBV11-2
CASSLDRDSQETQYF
TGTGCCAGCAGCTTAGACCGGGACAGCCAAGAGACCCAGTACTTC
>TRBJ1-2|TRBD1|-|12|TRBV12-3/TRBV12-4
CASSFQGGGYTF
TGTGCCAGCAGTTTCCAGGGGGGCGGCTACACCTTC
>TRBJ1-2|TRBD1|few|14|TRBV24-1
CATSSAGGYRGYTF
TGTGCCACCAGTTCGGCAGGGGGCTATCGGGGCTACACCTTC
>TRBJ1-5|-|-|17|TRBV30
CAWSKARSGNSNQPQHF
TGTGCCTGGTCAAAGGCGCGGTCAGGGAATAGCAATCAGCCCCAGCATTTT
>TRBJ2-5|-|-|20|TRBV5-1
CASSLITGASTGHPSETQYF
TGCGCCAGCAGCTTGATCACTGGGGCAAGTACAGGCCATCCAAGCGAGACCCAGTACTTC
>TRBJ1-5|TRBD1|-|16|TRBV19
CASSPTGQGGNQPQHF
TGTGCCAGTAGTCCAACGGGACAGGGTGGCAATCAGCCCCAGCATTTT
>TRBJ2-3|TRBD1|-|19|TRBV11-3
CASSLRGPGHPLSTDTQYF
TGTGCCAGCAGCTTAAGGGGGCCCGGACATCCGCTCTCCACAGATACGCAGTATTTT
>TRBJ2-1|TRBD2|-|17|TRBV27
CASSSPRTSGGRSAQFF
TGTGCCAGCAGTTCACCACGGACTAGCGGGGGCCGGTCGGCGCAGTTCTTC
>TRBJ1-5|-|-|15|TRBV9
CASSPQGSSNQPQHF
TGTGCCAGCAGCCCCCAGGGGAGTAGCAATCAGCCCCAGCATTTT
>TRBJ1-2|TRBD1|-|15|TRBV28
CASSLGGQVEVGYTF
TGTGCCAGCAGTTTAGGAGGACAGGTGGAAGTCGGCTACACCTTC
>TRBJ1-5|-|few|14|TRBV6-5
CASGKTGGRQPQHF
TGTGCCAGCGGTAAAACAGGAGGGCGACAGCCCCAGCATTTT
>TRBJ1-1|-|few|14|TRBV11-1
CASSREALNTEAFF
TGTGCCAGCAGCCGGGAGGCATTGAACACTGAAGCTTTCTTT
>TRBJ1-4|-|-|15|TRBV5-1
CASSLDGRNNEKLFF
TGCGCCAGCAGCTTGGATGGCAGAAATAATGAAAAACTGTTTTTT
>TRBJ2-2|-|-|16|TRBV9
CASSTSGTQNTGELFF
TGTGCCAGCAGCACTTCCGGGACACAGAACACCGGGGAGCTGTTTTTT
>TRBJ1-6|-|-|11|TRBV27
CASTGFSPLHF
TGTGCCAGCACGGGGTTCTCACCCCTCCACTTT
>TRBJ2-1|-|-|14|TRBV7-2
CASSLSSKSYEQFF
TGTGCCAGCAGCTTGTCTAGTAAGTCTTACGAGCAGTTCTTC
>TRBJ2-3|-|-|14|TRBV6-4
CASSGGPAPDTQYF
TGTGCCAGCAGTGGAGGTCCAGCCCCAGATACGCAGTATTTT
>TRBJ1-4|TRBD1|few|14|TRBV7-9
CASSDVTGGVKLFF
TGTGCCAGCAGCGACGTGACAGGGGGGGTCAAACTGTTTTTT
>TRBJ2-3|TRBD2|-|15|TRBV20-1
CSASLLGLAGVLQYF
TGCAGTGCTAGTCTTCTGGGACTAGCGGGGGTTTTGCAGTATTTT
>TRBJ1-1|-|many|13|TRBV6-5
CASSYWQGTEAFF
TGTGCCAGCAGTTACTGGCAGGGCACTGAAGCTTTCTTT
>TRBJ1-1|-|-|13|TRBV5-5
CASSLARYTEAFF
TGTGCCAGCAGCTTGGCCCGTTACACTGAAGCTTTCTTT
>TRBJ1-6|-|-|14|TRBV7-2
CASSLTGYNSPLHF
TGTGCCAGCAGCTTGACAGGTTATAATTCACCCCTCCACTTT